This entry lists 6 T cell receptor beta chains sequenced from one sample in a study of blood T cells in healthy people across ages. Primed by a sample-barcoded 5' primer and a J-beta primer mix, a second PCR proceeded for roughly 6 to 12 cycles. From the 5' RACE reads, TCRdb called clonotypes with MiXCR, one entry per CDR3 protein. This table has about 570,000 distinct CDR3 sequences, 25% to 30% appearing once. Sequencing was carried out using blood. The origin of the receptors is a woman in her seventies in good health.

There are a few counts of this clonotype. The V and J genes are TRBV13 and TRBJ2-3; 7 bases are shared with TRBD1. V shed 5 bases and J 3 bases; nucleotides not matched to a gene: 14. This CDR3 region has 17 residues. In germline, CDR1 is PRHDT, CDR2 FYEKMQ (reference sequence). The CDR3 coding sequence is TGTGCCAGCAGCCCCTTCAAAGACAGGGAAAGAACAGATACGCAGTATTTT. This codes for CASSPFKDRERTDTQYF.

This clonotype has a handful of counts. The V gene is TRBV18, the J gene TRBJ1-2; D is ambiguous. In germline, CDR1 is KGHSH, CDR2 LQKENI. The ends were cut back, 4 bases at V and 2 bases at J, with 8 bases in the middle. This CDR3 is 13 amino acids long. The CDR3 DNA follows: TGTGCCAGCTCACGGCGGGCGAACTATGGCTACACCTTC. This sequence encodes CASSRRANYGYTF. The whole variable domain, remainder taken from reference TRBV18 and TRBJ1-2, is NAGVMQNPRHLVRRRGQEARLRCSPMKGHSHVYWYRQLPEEGLKFMVYLQKENIIDESGMPKERFSAEFPKEGPSILRIQQVVRGDSAAYFCASSRRANYGYTFGSGTRLTVV.

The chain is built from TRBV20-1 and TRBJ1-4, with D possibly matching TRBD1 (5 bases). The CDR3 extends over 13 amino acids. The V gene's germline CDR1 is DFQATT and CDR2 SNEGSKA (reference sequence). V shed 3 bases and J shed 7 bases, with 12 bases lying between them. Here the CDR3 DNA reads TGCAGTGCTAGTAGACAGCCAGGTGAAAAACTGTTTTTT. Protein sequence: CSASRQPGEKLFF.

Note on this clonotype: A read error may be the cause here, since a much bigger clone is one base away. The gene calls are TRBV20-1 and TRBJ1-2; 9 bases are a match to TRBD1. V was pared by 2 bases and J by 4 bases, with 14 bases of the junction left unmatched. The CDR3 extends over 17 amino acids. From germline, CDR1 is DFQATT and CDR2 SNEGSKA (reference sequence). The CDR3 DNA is TGCAGTGCTAGACAACTTTGGACAGGGGCGTTTAGCTATGGCTACACCTTC. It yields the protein CSARQLWTGAFSYGYTF.

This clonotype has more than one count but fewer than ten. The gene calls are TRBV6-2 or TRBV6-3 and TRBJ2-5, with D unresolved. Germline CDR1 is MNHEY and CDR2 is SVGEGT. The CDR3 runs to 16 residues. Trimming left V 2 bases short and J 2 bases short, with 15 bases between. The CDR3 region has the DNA TGTGCCAGCAGTTACAAGCCGGGTTGGCTTCAAGAGACCCAGTACTTC. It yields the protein CASSYKPGWLQETQYF.

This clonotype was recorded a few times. CDR3 loop: CASSLRAYETEETQYF. The CDR3 region has the DNA TGTGCCAGCAGCTTACGGGCTTACGAAACCGAGGAGACCCAGTACTTC. The chain couples TRBV7-2 to TRBJ2-5; no clear D gene. Germline V gene data show CDR1 as SGHTA and CDR2 as FQGNSA. V was cut by 2 bases and J by 5 bases, with 18 bases left in between. The CDR3 loop spans 16 amino acids.